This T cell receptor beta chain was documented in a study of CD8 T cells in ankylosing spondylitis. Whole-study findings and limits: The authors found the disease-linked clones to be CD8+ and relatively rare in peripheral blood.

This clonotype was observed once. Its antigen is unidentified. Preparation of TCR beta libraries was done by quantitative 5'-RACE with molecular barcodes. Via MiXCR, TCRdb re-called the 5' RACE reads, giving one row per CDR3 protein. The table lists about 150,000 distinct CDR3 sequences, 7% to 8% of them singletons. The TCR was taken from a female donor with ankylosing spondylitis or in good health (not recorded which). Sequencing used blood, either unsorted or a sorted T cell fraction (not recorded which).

The CDR3 coding sequence is TGTGCCAGCAGCGACAGCCCGGGACAGGGATCGAATGAGCAGTTCTTC. It codes for CASSDSPGQGSNEQFF. The V gene is TRBV9, the J gene TRBJ2-1; 9 positions agree with TRBD1. CDR1 SGDLS and CDR2 YYNGEE come from the germline V gene. CDR3 length equals 16 residues. After removal of 3 bases from V and 7 bases from J, the junction contained 11 bases not matched to a gene.